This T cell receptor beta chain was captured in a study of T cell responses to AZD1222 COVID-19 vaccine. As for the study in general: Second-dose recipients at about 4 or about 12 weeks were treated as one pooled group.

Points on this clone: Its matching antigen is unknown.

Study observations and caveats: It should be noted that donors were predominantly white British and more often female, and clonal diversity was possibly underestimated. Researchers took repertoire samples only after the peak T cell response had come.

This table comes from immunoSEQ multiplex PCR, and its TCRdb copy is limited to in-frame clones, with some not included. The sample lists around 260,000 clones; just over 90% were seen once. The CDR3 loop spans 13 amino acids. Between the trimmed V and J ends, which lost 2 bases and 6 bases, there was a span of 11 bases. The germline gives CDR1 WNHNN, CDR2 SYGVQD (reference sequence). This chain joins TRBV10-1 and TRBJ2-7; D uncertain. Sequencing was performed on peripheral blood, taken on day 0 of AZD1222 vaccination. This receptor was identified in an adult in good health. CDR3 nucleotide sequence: TGCGCCAGCAGTGAGATGTGGGGAAGCGAGCAGTACTTC. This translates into CASSEMWGSEQYF.